A single sample is the source of the 27 T cell receptor beta chains below, sequenced in a study of blood T cell repertoires in COVID-19. Sequencing used immunoSEQ multiplex PCR; TCRdb keeps in-frame clones, though not all of them. The data show some 180,000 clones, with 80% to 90% seen just once and approximately 9.9% held by the top ten. The sequencing input was peripheral blood. The receptors originated from a middle-aged woman with COVID-19, enrolled during active disease.

The chain has TRBV27 and TRBJ2-5; 8 nucleotides agree with TRBD1. Per the germline V gene, CDR1 is MNHEY and CDR2 is SMNVEV (reference sequence). The CDR3 is 14 residues long. Germline trimming cut 4 bases from V and 4 bases from J; bases unmatched to any gene: 5. The CDR3 DNA reads TGTGCCAGCAGTTCACCCGACAGGGGAGAGACCCAGTACTTC. Its translation is CASSSPDRGETQYF.

CDR3 sequence (DNA): TGTGCCAGCAGCCAGGCGAACACCGGGGAGCTGTTTTTT. Translated, it gives CASSQANTGELFF. V is TRBV12-3 or TRBV12-4 and J is TRBJ2-2; the D is unclear. The CDR3 extends over 13 amino acids. V gave up 6 bases and J gave up 0 bases, with 5 bases separating them.

The CDR3 nucleotides are TGTGCCAGCAGCCCCCAGGGGCGGACCTATGGCTACACCTTC. Translated: CASSPQGRTYGYTF. The J gene is TRBJ1-2, the V gene TRBV7-9, with D perhaps TRBD1 (6 bases). The CDR3 is made up of 14 amino acids. V was clipped by 5 bases and J by 4 bases, with 14 bases between them. Germline CDR1 is SEHNR and CDR2 is FQNEAQ (reference sequence). Supplemented by reference TRBV7-9 and TRBJ1-2, the full variable domain reads DTGVSQNPRHKITKRGQNVTFRCDPISEHNRLYWYRQTLGQGPEFLTYFQNEAQLEKSRLLSDRFSAERPKGSFSTLEIQRTEQGDSAMYLCASSPQGRTYGYTFGSGTRLTVV.

Many counts were recorded for this clone. J is TRBJ2-7 and V is TRBV6-5; possible D gene TRBD2, 6 bases. Germline CDR1 MNHEY, CDR2 SVGAGI. With 11 bases removed from V and 0 bases from J, the gap between germline ends came to 17 bases. The CDR3 length is 14 residues. Here the CDR3 reads CAAGRVVTSYEQYF. CDR3 nucleotide sequence: TGTGCCGCGGGACGCGTGGTAACCTCCTACGAGCAGTACTTC.

This chain joins TRBV7-2 and TRBJ1-1; 8 positions agree with TRBD1. Trimming cost V 5 bases and J 4 bases; bases outside gene matches: 12. In germline, CDR1 is SGHTA, CDR2 FQGNSA. The CDR3 consists of 16 residues. CDR3 sequence reads: CASSPLLGQGSTEAFF. The CDR3 region has the DNA TGTGCCAGCAGCCCTCTACTCGGACAGGGCTCCACTGAAGCTTTCTTT.

J is TRBJ1-1 and V is TRBV5-4; 9 nucleotides match TRBD1. The CDR3 contains 16 residues. With 5 bases clipped from V and 5 bases from J, the junction kept 13 bases outside the gene matches. Germline CDR1 is SGHNT and CDR2 is YYREEE (reference sequence). The chain's CDR3 is CASRLGGTGWGTEAFF. The CDR3 coding sequence is TGTGCCAGCAGACTTGGTGGGACAGGGTGGGGAACTGAAGCTTTCTTT. The variable domain in full, with the rest retrieved from reference TRBV5-4 and TRBJ1-1, is ETGVTQSPTHLIKTRGQQVTLRCSSQSGHNTVSWYQQALGQGPQFIFQYYREEENGRGNFPPRFSGLQFPNYSSELNVNALELDDSALYLCASRLGGTGWGTEAFFGQGTRLTVV.

CDR3 amino acids: CATTPDNKNIQYF. CDR3 sequence (DNA): TGTGCCACCACCCCGGACAACAAAAACATTCAGTACTTC. V usage is TRBV6-6 and J usage is TRBJ2-4, with a possible D match to TRBD1 (5 bases). The length of the CDR3 is 13 residues. V was shortened by 10 bases and J by 3 bases, with 13 bases between the two germline ends. Germline lookup yields CDR1 MNHNY and CDR2 SVGAGI (reference sequence).

This rearrangement joins TRBV5-8 to TRBJ2-1; perhaps TRBD2 as D (5 bases). Trimming shortened V by 5 bases and J by 0 bases, and 12 bases separated the two germline ends. CDR3 length: 15 residues. From germline, CDR1 is SGHTS and CDR2 YDEGEE. CDR3 sequence reads: CASRGGFSSYNEQFF. As DNA, the CDR3 is TGTGCCAGCAGAGGCGGGTTCAGCTCCTACAATGAGCAGTTCTTC.

The genes are TRBV9 and TRBJ2-2, with a weak D call TRBD1 (6 bases). Deletions cut 7 bases from V and 4 bases from J, with 11 bases between. The CDR3 is 13 residues long. The germline CDR1 and CDR2 sequences are SGDLS and YYNGEE. CDR3 in DNA: TGTGCCAGCCGCACAGGGATCACCGGGGAGCTGTTTTTT. Translated, it gives CASRTGITGELFF.

The rearrangement links TRBV2 to TRBJ2-3, with 13 nucleotides matching TRBD2. This CDR3 contains 15 residues. The J segment lost 4 bases and the V segment lost 4 bases, leaving 2 bases of the junction unmatched. Germline V lookup: CDR1 SNHLY, CDR2 FYNNEI. The DNA for the CDR3 is TGTGCCAGCAGTGGGACTAGCGGGAGAGCAGATACGCAGTATTTT. Translation gives CASSGTSGRADTQYF.

The chain couples TRBV7-6 to TRBJ2-2, with D possibly being TRBD2 (5 bases). Trimming pared 3 bases from V and 6 bases from J, leaving 11 bases between. The V gene's germline CDR1 is SGHVS and CDR2 FNYEAQ. The CDR3 consists of 14 residues. As DNA, the CDR3 is TGTGCCAGCAGCTTTGAGGGCTCCGCCGGGGAGCTGTTTTTT. Protein sequence: CASSFEGSAGELFF.

V and J are TRBV9 and TRBJ1-6, with 8 bases aligning to TRBD1. The CDR3 consists of 16 residues. Germline V gene sequence: CDR1 SGDLS, CDR2 YYNGEE. The junction had 9 bases not matched to a gene; V was cut back by 2 bases and J by 8 bases. The CDR3 loop reads CASSVDRVNSDSPLHF. Here the CDR3 DNA reads TGTGCCAGCAGCGTGGACAGGGTGAATTCTGATTCACCCCTCCACTTT.

The V and J genes are TRBV25-1 and TRBJ2-3; D may be TRBD1 (5 bases). V lost 2 bases and J 5 bases, leaving 8 bases between the germline ends. This CDR3 comprises 13 residues. CDR1 is MGHDK, CDR2 SYGVNS, per germline. The CDR3 region has the DNA TGTGCCAGCAGTGAAGGGGCGATAGATACGCAGTATTTT. The encoded protein is CASSEGAIDTQYF.

The chain has TRBV29-1 and TRBJ1-5; TRBD1 matches at 9 bases. The germline V gene has CDR1 SQVTM and CDR2 ANQGSEA. The V segment lost 6 bases and the J segment 5 bases; nucleotides outside the gene matches: 2. The CDR3 spans 12 residues. CDR3 DNA: TGCAGCGTGGGACAGGGAGATCAGCCCCAGCATTTT. Protein product: CSVGQGDQPQHF.

The sample holds a few counts of this clone. The CDR3 loop is CATQSGTVNTEAFF. The CDR3 DNA reads TGTGCCACCCAATCCGGGACAGTGAACACTGAAGCTTTCTTT. V usage is TRBV6-5 and J usage is TRBJ1-1; TRBD1 aligns across 7 bases. The CDR3 covers 14 residues. The V gene's germline CDR1 is MNHEY and CDR2 SVGAGI. V gave up 10 bases and J gave up 0 bases; unmatched junction bases: 8.

Turning to this clone: One end of the junction does not line up with germline, which may come from a read error. The CDR3 bases are TGTGTCAGCTCACCGAGCGGCTCTGGAAACACCATATATTTT. It yields the protein CVSSPSGSGNTIYF. This chain uses TRBV18 with TRBJ1-3; no clear D. The germline V gene has CDR1 KGHSH and CDR2 LQKENI. The CDR3 is made up of 14 amino acids.

V usage is TRBV12-3 or TRBV12-4 and J usage is TRBJ1-2, with unresolved D. This CDR3 comprises 12 residues. Trimming pared 7 bases from V and 4 bases from J, leaving 10 bases between. The CDR3 loop is CASTRGGYGYTF. CDR3 DNA: TGTGCCAGCACCCGGGGAGGCTATGGCTACACCTTC.

The chain is built from TRBV29-1 and TRBJ1-2; 7 positions match TRBD1. The CDR3 extends over 16 amino acids. Germline assignment: CDR1 SQVTM and CDR2 ANQGSEA. J gave up 0 bases and V 6 bases, and 13 bases lay outside the gene matches. The CDR3 protein is CSVQTGPGVTNYGYTF. The CDR3 coding sequence is TGCAGCGTCCAGACAGGGCCAGGGGTCACTAACTATGGCTACACCTTC.

The chain couples TRBV6-2 or TRBV6-3 to TRBJ1-5; D unclear. The germline V and J ends were trimmed by 6 bases and 3 bases, with 15 bases remaining between them. The germline gives CDR1 MNHEY, CDR2 SVGEGT. The CDR3 contains 15 residues. The CDR3, as DNA: TGTGCCAGCAGCTATTCCGGAGGGATCAATCAGCCCCAGCATTTT. Amino acids: CASSYSGGINQPQHF.

This chain joins TRBV3-1 (or the pseudogene TRBV3-2) and TRBJ2-2; D possibly corresponds to TRBD1 (7 bases). Looked up from germline, CDR1 is LGHDT and CDR2 is YNNKEL (reference sequence). The CDR3 loop spans 16 amino acids. Trimming removed 6 bases at V and 4 bases at J, with 18 bases between. The CDR3 DNA sequence: TGTGCCAGCAGTAACAGGGGAGCCGGGGGCACCGGGGAGCTGTTTTTT. Encoded protein: CASSNRGAGGTGELFF.

J is TRBJ2-5 and V is TRBV4-2; D perhaps matches TRBD1 (5 bases). V dropped 0 bases and J dropped 3 bases, with 5 bases sitting between them. The CDR3 spans 13 residues. The germline CDR1 and CDR2 sequences are LGHNA and YNFKEQ. In DNA form, the CDR3 reads TGTGCCAGCAGCCAAGAAGGGGAAGAGACCCAGTACTTC. It encodes CASSQEGEETQYF.

The rearrangement joins TRBV25-1 to TRBJ1-4; no clear D gene. V lost 1 base and J lost 4, with 13 bases in between. CDR1 MGHDK and CDR2 SYGVNS come from the germline V gene. The CDR3 is made up of 16 amino acids. The CDR3 is CASSESGRPGNEKLFF. DNA for the CDR3: TGTGCCAGCAGTGAATCCGGCAGGCCCGGTAATGAAAAACTGTTTTTT.

This clone was detected only once. The chain combines TRBV3-1 (or the pseudogene TRBV3-2) with TRBJ1-3; a possible D gene is TRBD1 (6 bases). CDR3 length: 14 residues. V lost 4 bases and J 1 base, leaving 8 bases between the germline ends. Looked up from germline, CDR1 is LGHDT and CDR2 is YNNKEL (reference sequence). The CDR3 is CASSPQGSGNTIYF. CDR3 in DNA: TGTGCCAGCAGCCCCCAGGGGTCTGGAAACACCATATATTTT.

The chain has TRBV11-1 and TRBJ2-2; 8 bases line up with TRBD1. The CDR3 totals 16 residues. The J segment lost 3 bases and the V segment lost 4 bases, leaving 7 bases of the junction unmatched. Germline assignment: CDR1 SGHAT and CDR2 FQDESV (reference sequence). The CDR3 bases are TGTGCCAGCAGCTCGGGTCGGACAGGGCACACCGGGGAGCTGTTTTTT. It translates to CASSSGRTGHTGELFF.

This clone was observed at least ten times. The sample holds other DNA sequences that translate to the same CDR3. The chain recombines TRBV7-9 with TRBJ2-3; no firm D call. CDR1 SEHNR and CDR2 FQNEAQ come from the germline V gene (reference sequence). The germline V and J ends were trimmed by 6 bases and 1 base, with 8 bases remaining between them. This CDR3 comprises 13 residues. The CDR3 loop reads CASSPSGTDTQYF. The CDR3 DNA is TGTGCCAGCAGTCCGAGCGGCACAGATACGCAGTATTTT. Looking up the rest from reference TRBV7-9 and TRBJ2-3 gives the full variable domain: DTGVSQNPRHKITKRGQNVTFRCDPISEHNRLYWYRQTLGQGPEFLTYFQNEAQLEKSRLLSDRFSAERPKGSFSTLEIQRTEQGDSAMYLCASSPSGTDTQYFGPGTRLTVL.

This clone showed up just once. V gene TRBV28 combines with J gene TRBJ2-3, with D uncertain. Germline CDR1 reads MDHEN; CDR2 reads SYDVKM. The CDR3 totals 12 residues. V lost 5 bases and J 5 bases, leaving 8 bases between the germline ends. CDR3 coding DNA: TGTGCCAGCAGTAGACTCCAAGATACGCAGTATTTT. It yields the protein CASSRLQDTQYF.

The V call is TRBV19, the J call TRBJ2-7; 8 nucleotides align to TRBD1. V lost 4 bases to trimming and J lost 3 bases; unmatched junction nucleotides: 5. Germline CDR1 reads LNHDA; CDR2 reads SQIVND (reference sequence). The CDR3 is 14 amino acids. The CDR3 DNA reads as TGTGCCAGTAGTAGTACAGGGGGGTACTACGAGCAGTACTTC. Translated, it gives CASSSTGGYYEQYF.